These T cell receptor beta chains were read from a single sample in a study of CD8 T cells in ankylosing spondylitis. TCRdb processed the 5' RACE reads anew with MiXCR; each CDR3 protein has one entry. In the table there are some 150,000 distinct CDR3 sequences, roughly an eighth of which are singletons. The material sequenced was blood, either unsorted or a sorted T cell fraction (not recorded which). These receptors were taken from a female donor with ankylosing spondylitis or in good health (not recorded which). CDR3s include the opening cysteine and the closing phenylalanine or tryptophan. A D gene is named only where the DNA matches it firmly. A row's size may be missing; if present it is once, few, many or a size class.

J: TRBJ1-1; V: TRBV19; D: NA; size: many; CDR3: CASKGRPAYPEAFF; DNA: TGTGCCAGTAAGGGCCGCCCGGCCTATCCTGAAGCTTTCTTT
J: TRBJ2-1; V: TRBV5-1; D: NA; size: many; CDR3: CASSLEEYEQFF; DNA: TGCGCCAGCAGCTTGGAAGAGTATGAGCAGTTCTTC
J: TRBJ1-6; V: TRBV18; D: TRBD1; size: few; CDR3: CASTDRVYSPLHF; DNA: TGTGCCTCCACAGACAGGGTGTATTCACCCCTCCACTTT
J: TRBJ2-1; V: TRBV29-1; D: NA; size: few; CDR3: CSVEGRAYNEQFF; DNA: TGCAGCGTTGAGGGCAGGGCTTACAATGAGCAGTTCTTC
J: TRBJ2-1; V: TRBV6-5; D: NA; size: many; CDR3: CASRWGLDSQQFF; DNA: TGTGCCAGCAGGTGGGGATTGGACAGCCAGCAGTTCTTC
J: TRBJ2-1; V: TRBV20-1; D: NA; size: many; CDR3: CSVRPGHVNEQFF; DNA: TGCAGTGTAAGGCCCGGGCATGTAAATGAGCAGTTCTTC
J: TRBJ2-6; V: TRBV20-1; D: NA; size: many; CDR3: CSARDPRTASSGANVLTF; DNA: TGCAGTGCTAGAGATCCCCGGACAGCCAGCTCTGGGGCCAACGTCCTGACTTTC
J: TRBJ2-1; V: TRBV7-8; D: TRBD2; size: many; CDR3: CASSSSGKDEQFF; DNA: TGTGCCAGCAGCTCTAGCGGGAAGGATGAGCAGTTCTTC
J: TRBJ2-7; V: TRBV30; D: NA; size: many; CDR3: CAWMRYPYEQYF; DNA: TGTGCCTGGATGAGGTACCCCTACGAGCAGTACTTC
J: TRBJ2-7; V: TRBV12-3/TRBV12-4; D: NA; size: many; CDR3: CASSFNQAYEQYF; DNA: TGTGCCAGCAGTTTCAACCAGGCCTACGAGCAGTACTTC
J: TRBJ2-7; V: TRBV5-5; D: NA; size: many; CDR3: CASSLSLEYSEQYF; DNA: TGTGCCAGCAGCTTGAGCCTAGAGTACTCCGAGCAGTACTTC
J: TRBJ2-3; V: TRBV12-3/TRBV12-4; D: TRBD1; size: few; CDR3: CASRAFGQGTDTQYF; DNA: TGTGCCAGCAGGGCCTTCGGACAGGGGACAGATACGCAGTATTTT
J: TRBJ1-5; V: TRBV12-3/TRBV12-4; D: NA; size: many; CDR3: CASRGDNQPQHF; DNA: TGTGCCAGCAGGGGTGACAATCAGCCCCAGCATTTT
J: TRBJ1-1; V: TRBV12-3/TRBV12-4; D: NA; size: many; CDR3: CASSFLGGTEAFF; DNA: TGTGCCAGCAGTTTCTTAGGGGGCACTGAAGCTTTCTTT
J: TRBJ2-1; V: TRBV20-1; D: NA; size: many; CDR3: CSVNRVHNEQFF; DNA: TGCAGTGTAAACAGGGTTCACAATGAGCAGTTCTTC
J: TRBJ2-1; V: TRBV7-8; D: TRBD1; size: NA; CDR3: CASSNQGAGNKQFF; DNA: TGTGCCAGCAGCAACCAGGGGGCAGGAAATAAGCAGTTCTTC
J: TRBJ2-2; V: TRBV5-1; D: NA; size: many; CDR3: CASSLTTDTGELFF; DNA: TGCGCCAGCAGCTTGACTACAGACACCGGGGAGCTGTTTTTT
J: TRBJ1-2; V: TRBV28; D: NA; size: few; CDR3: CATQRGNQFGYTF; DNA: TGTGCCACTCAAAGGGGAAATCAATTTGGCTACACCTTC
J: TRBJ1-1; V: TRBV11-3; D: NA; size: many; CDR3: CASSLGSNPNTEAFF; DNA: TGTGCCAGCAGCTTAGGGTCCAACCCGAACACTGAAGCTTTCTTT
J: TRBJ1-3; V: TRBV7-8; D: NA; size: many; CDR3: CASSPHREEGNTIYF; DNA: TGTGCCAGCAGCCCCCACAGGGAAGAAGGAAACACCATATATTTT
J: TRBJ1-1; V: TRBV29-1; D: NA; size: many; CDR3: CSAEQGMNTEAFF; DNA: TGCAGCGCCGAGCAGGGAATGAACACTGAAGCTTTCTTT
J: TRBJ2-5; V: TRBV11-2; D: TRBD1; size: many; CDR3: CASSGAGTGTWETQYF; DNA: TGTGCCAGCAGCGGAGCCGGGACAGGGACCTGGGAGACCCAGTACTTC
J: TRBJ2-1; V: TRBV23-1; D: NA; size: NA; CDR3: CASGHNEQFF; DNA: TGCGCCAGCGGCCACAATGAGCAGTTCTTC
J: TRBJ2-7; V: TRBV28; D: TRBD1; size: NA; CDR3: CANSTATGTYEQYF; DNA: TGTGCCAACAGTACCGCGACAGGGACCTACGAGCAGTACTTC
J: TRBJ2-3; V: TRBV12-3/TRBV12-4; D: NA; size: few; CDR3: CASSPGALSPDTQYF; DNA: TGTGCCAGCAGTCCGGGGGCCCTATCCCCAGATACGCAGTATTTT
J: TRBJ2-1; V: TRBV11-2; D: TRBD2; size: many; CDR3: CASSPVSGGQNEQFF; DNA: TGTGCCAGCAGCCCCGTTAGCGGGGGGCAGAATGAGCAGTTCTTC
J: TRBJ2-1; V: TRBV5-1; D: TRBD2; size: many; CDR3: CASKGGSGNEQFF; DNA: TGCGCCAGCAAGGGCGGGAGTGGTAATGAGCAGTTCTTC
J: TRBJ2-3; V: TRBV23-1; D: TRBD2; size: once; CDR3: CASSHGGGGKDKDTQYF; DNA: TGCGCCAGCAGTCACGGGGGGGGGGGCAAAGACAAGGATACGCAGTATTTT
J: TRBJ2-1; V: TRBV7-2; D: NA; size: many; CDR3: CASSLDYYNEQFF; DNA: TGTGCCAGCAGCTTAGACTACTACAATGAGCAGTTCTTC
J: TRBJ2-3; V: TRBV4-1; D: NA; size: many; CDR3: CASSQGPGLLTTDTQYF; DNA: TGCGCCAGCAGCCAAGGACCGGGACTCCTAACGACAGATACGCAGTATTTT
J: TRBJ1-2; V: TRBV12-3/TRBV12-4; D: NA; size: many; CDR3: CASSGQQPYGYTF; DNA: TGTGCCAGCAGTGGACAGCAGCCCTATGGCTACACCTTC
J: TRBJ2-1; V: TRBV4-2; D: NA; size: many; CDR3: CASSQEGSPSSYNEQFF; DNA: TGTGCCAGCAGCCAAGAGGGGTCCCCGAGCTCCTACAATGAGCAGTTCTTC
J: TRBJ2-4; V: TRBV19; D: TRBD1; size: many; CDR3: CASSRTGITKNIQYF; DNA: TGTGCCAGTAGTCGGACAGGGATAACCAAAAACATTCAGTACTTC
J: TRBJ2-5; V: TRBV12-3/TRBV12-4; D: NA; size: many; CDR3: CASGRQETQYF; DNA: TGTGCCAGCGGACGTCAGGAGACCCAGTACTTC
J: TRBJ2-5; V: TRBV3-1; D: NA; size: few; CDR3: CASSQERTRQETQYF; DNA: TGTGCCAGCAGCCAAGAGCGGACGCGGCAAGAGACCCAGTACTTC
J: TRBJ1-3; V: TRBV14; D: NA; size: many; CDR3: CASSQKDRNSGNTIYF; DNA: TGTGCCAGCAGCCAAAAAGACAGGAACTCTGGAAACACCATATATTTT
J: TRBJ2-4; V: TRBV6-2/TRBV6-3; D: TRBD2; size: NA; CDR3: CARLAGTSGIQYF; DNA: TGTGCCCGCCTGGCAGGGACTAGCGGTATTCAGTACTTC
J: TRBJ2-1; V: TRBV20-1; D: NA; size: many; CDR3: CSARVLLYNEQFF; DNA: TGCAGTGCTAGAGTGCTTCTCTACAATGAGCAGTTCTTC
J: TRBJ1-1; V: TRBV5-1; D: NA; size: many; CDR3: CASSLDAGATEAFF; DNA: TGCGCCAGCAGCTTGGATGCTGGGGCCACTGAAGCTTTCTTT
J: TRBJ1-1; V: TRBV30; D: NA; size: many; CDR3: CAWIQGKAFF; DNA: TGTGCCTGGATCCAGGGTAAAGCTTTCTTT
J: TRBJ2-5; V: TRBV7-2; D: NA; size: few; CDR3: CASSLGLGGQETQYF; DNA: TGTGCCAGCAGCTTGGGGTTAGGGGGCCAAGAGACCCAGTACTTC
J: TRBJ2-2; V: TRBV28; D: TRBD1; size: few; CDR3: CASSDFLFGTGNTGELFF; DNA: TGTGCCAGCAGCGACTTTCTCTTCGGGACAGGAAACACCGGGGAGCTGTTTTTT
J: TRBJ1-2; V: TRBV5-5; D: NA; size: many; CDR3: CASSPLGILYGYTF; DNA: TGTGCCAGCAGCCCATTGGGGATCCTCTATGGCTACACCTTC
J: TRBJ2-2; V: TRBV14; D: NA; size: many; CDR3: CASSQQQVSNTGELFF; DNA: TGTGCCAGCAGCCAACAACAGGTCTCCAACACCGGGGAGCTGTTTTTT
J: TRBJ2-3; V: TRBV7-2; D: TRBD2; size: many; CDR3: CASSPNPGLAGEF; DNA: TGTGCCAGCAGCCCCAATCCGGGACTAGCGGGAGAGTTT
J: TRBJ2-3; V: TRBV20-1; D: NA; size: NA; CDR3: CSATGRSGYRQYF; DNA: TGCAGTGCTACGGGTCGGAGTGGGTATAGGCAGTATTTT
J: TRBJ2-4; V: TRBV20-1; D: NA; size: many; CDR3: CSAKVGLAKNIQYF; DNA: TGCAGTGCTAAAGTCGGGCTAGCCAAAAACATTCAGTACTTC
J: TRBJ2-3; V: TRBV29-1; D: TRBD2; size: many; CDR3: CSVVREGQPDTQYF; DNA: TGCAGCGTTGTACGGGAGGGCCAACCAGATACGCAGTATTTT